These T cell receptor beta chains were read from a single sample in a study of T cells in Graves' hyperthyroidism and ophthalmopathy. MiXCR, run by TCRdb on the multiplex PCR reads, gives a single entry per CDR3 protein. Of about 330,000 distinct CDR3 sequences listed, roughly 13% were seen once; the top ten hold around 32%. The sequencing input was blood. These receptors originate from a woman in her thirties or forties with Graves' ophthalmopathy. Both conserved end residues are part of each CDR3. Each record gives: clone size, J gene, V gene, D gene, CDR3 protein, CDR3 DNA. The D gene is left open where the match is weak. Clone size is given for some rows only: seen once, a few or many times, or a class if the clone is expanded.

clone size: many
J gene: TRBJ1-5
V gene: TRBV10-1
D gene: -
CDR3 protein: CASSAFSGQPQHF
CDR3 DNA: TGCGCCAGCAGTGCGTTTTCTGGTCAGCCCCAGCATTTT

clone size: -
J gene: TRBJ2-3
V gene: TRBV28
D gene: -
CDR3 protein: CASSLPGEGTDTQYF
CDR3 DNA: TGTGCCAGCAGTTTACCAGGAGAAGGCACAGATACGCAGTATTTT

clone size: many
J gene: TRBJ2-3
V gene: TRBV11-2
D gene: -
CDR3 protein: CASSLAPGTDTQYF
CDR3 DNA: TGTGCCAGCAGCTTAGCCCCGGGCACAGATACGCAGTATTTT

clone size: many
J gene: TRBJ2-3
V gene: TRBV20-1
D gene: TRBD2
CDR3 protein: CSASSSGKRTDTQYF
CDR3 DNA: TGCAGTGCTAGTTCCAGCGGGAAACGCACAGATACGCAGTATTTT

clone size: few
J gene: TRBJ2-3
V gene: TRBV19
D gene: -
CDR3 protein: CASSILAGASGTDTQYF
CDR3 DNA: TGTGCCAGTAGTATACTTGCGGGGGCTAGCGGAACAGATACGCAGTATTTT

clone size: -
J gene: TRBJ1-2
V gene: TRBV7-9
D gene: -
CDR3 protein: CASSLVGGVHYGYTF
CDR3 DNA: TGTGCCAGCAGCTTAGTGGGGGGCGTCCACTATGGCTACACCTTC

clone size: many
J gene: TRBJ2-1
V gene: TRBV11-3
D gene: TRBD1
CDR3 protein: CASSRTGESYNEQFF
CDR3 DNA: TGTGCCAGCAGTAGGACAGGGGAATCTTACAATGAGCAGTTCTTC

clone size: -
J gene: TRBJ2-3
V gene: TRBV3-1
D gene: -
CDR3 protein: CASSPLKRTDTQYF
CDR3 DNA: TGTGCCAGCAGTCCTCTTAAACGCACAGATACGCAGTATTTT

clone size: few
J gene: TRBJ1-5
V gene: TRBV5-6
D gene: TRBD1
CDR3 protein: CASSWTGSRDQPQHF
CDR3 DNA: TGTGCCAGCAGCTGGACAGGGTCTCGGGATCAGCCCCAGCATTTT

clone size: many
J gene: TRBJ2-7
V gene: TRBV20-1
D gene: -
CDR3 protein: CSAIHDHSYEQYF
CDR3 DNA: TGCAGTGCTATCCACGACCACTCCTACGAGCAGTACTTC

clone size: many
J gene: TRBJ2-7
V gene: TRBV12-3/TRBV12-4
D gene: TRBD2
CDR3 protein: CASSLFSASGGGTPSEQYF
CDR3 DNA: TGTGCCAGCAGTTTATTCTCGGCTAGCGGGGGAGGAACGCCCAGCGAGCAGTACTTC

clone size: many
J gene: TRBJ1-6
V gene: TRBV7-2
D gene: TRBD1
CDR3 protein: CASSLVQGVNSPLHF
CDR3 DNA: TGTGCCAGCAGCTTAGTTCAGGGGGTGAATTCACCCCTCCACTTT

clone size: many
J gene: TRBJ1-2
V gene: TRBV29-1
D gene: -
CDR3 protein: CSAGSGLYGYTF
CDR3 DNA: TGCAGCGCCGGGTCAGGGTTGTATGGCTACACCTTC

clone size: -
J gene: TRBJ2-3
V gene: TRBV19
D gene: TRBD2
CDR3 protein: CASSTSGSITDTQYF
CDR3 DNA: TGTGCCAGTTCGACTAGCGGGAGTATCACAGATACGCAGTATTTT

clone size: -
J gene: TRBJ1-5
V gene: TRBV20-1
D gene: -
CDR3 protein: CSARISNQPQHF
CDR3 DNA: TGCAGTGCTCGAATTAGCAATCAGCCCCAGCATTTT

clone size: many
J gene: TRBJ2-2
V gene: TRBV7-8
D gene: TRBD2
CDR3 protein: CASSFPRLAPNTGELFF
CDR3 DNA: TGTGCCAGCAGCTTTCCTCGACTAGCGCCCAACACCGGGGAGCTGTTTTTT

clone size: many
J gene: TRBJ2-1
V gene: TRBV5-1
D gene: TRBD2
CDR3 protein: CASSLALAGGSYNEQFF
CDR3 DNA: TGCGCCAGCAGCTTGGCTCTAGCGGGAGGCTCCTACAATGAGCAGTTCTTC

clone size: many
J gene: TRBJ2-7
V gene: TRBV28
D gene: TRBD2
CDR3 protein: CASSPVSGRSHEQYF
CDR3 DNA: TGTGCCAGCAGTCCTGTAAGCGGGAGGTCCCACGAGCAGTACTTC

clone size: -
J gene: TRBJ1-6
V gene: TRBV7-9
D gene: -
CDR3 protein: CASSLAGANSPIHF
CDR3 DNA: TGTGCCAGCAGCTTGGCAGGGGCGAATTCACCCATCCACTTT

clone size: -
J gene: TRBJ1-5
V gene: TRBV30
D gene: TRBD1
CDR3 protein: CAWTPDRGQPQHF
CDR3 DNA: TGTGCCTGGACCCCGGACAGGGGCCAGCCCCAGCATTTT

clone size: -
J gene: TRBJ1-2
V gene: TRBV20-1
D gene: TRBD1
CDR3 protein: CSARDLDRAYGYTF
CDR3 DNA: TGCAGTGCTAGAGATTTGGACAGGGCGTATGGCTACACCTTC

clone size: many
J gene: TRBJ2-3
V gene: TRBV29-1
D gene: -
CDR3 protein: CSVEGEGGSSTDTQYF
CDR3 DNA: TGCAGCGTTGAAGGCGAAGGCGGATCTAGCACAGATACGCAGTATTTT

clone size: many
J gene: TRBJ2-3
V gene: TRBV6-1
D gene: -
CDR3 protein: CASSESQTDTQYF
CDR3 DNA: TGTGCCAGCAGTGAATCACAAACTGATACGCAGTATTTT

clone size: many
J gene: TRBJ1-2
V gene: TRBV6-1
D gene: -
CDR3 protein: CASSLDGTNYGYTF
CDR3 DNA: TGTGCCAGCAGTTTGGACGGAACTAACTATGGCTACACCTTC

clone size: few
J gene: TRBJ1-1
V gene: TRBV5-6
D gene: -
CDR3 protein: CASSAEGSVEAFF
CDR3 DNA: TGTGCCAGCAGCGCTGAGGGGTCGGTGGAAGCTTTCTTT

clone size: few
J gene: TRBJ2-7
V gene: TRBV29-1
D gene: -
CDR3 protein: CSVVSARAKSYEQYF
CDR3 DNA: TGCAGCGTTGTCTCCGCCAGGGCCAAATCCTACGAGCAGTACTTC

clone size: -
J gene: TRBJ1-2
V gene: TRBV5-1
D gene: TRBD1
CDR3 protein: CASSEGTGRGRTF
CDR3 DNA: TGCGCCAGCAGCGAGGGGACAGGGAGAGGTCGCACCTTC

clone size: many
J gene: TRBJ1-2
V gene: TRBV6-1
D gene: TRBD1
CDR3 protein: CASSVLGQGGRDYTF
CDR3 DNA: TGTGCCAGCAGTGTCTTGGGACAGGGGGGAAGGGACTACACCTTC

clone size: few
J gene: TRBJ2-4
V gene: TRBV20-1
D gene: -
CDR3 protein: CSARAGTANAKNIQYF
CDR3 DNA: TGCAGTGCTAGAGCCGGGACCGCTAACGCCAAAAACATTCAGTACTTC

clone size: -
J gene: TRBJ1-1
V gene: TRBV18
D gene: -
CDR3 protein: CASSFRQSNTEAFF
CDR3 DNA: TGTGCCAGCTCATTCCGACAGTCGAACACTGAAGCTTTCTTT

clone size: many
J gene: TRBJ1-2
V gene: TRBV11-2
D gene: -
CDR3 protein: CASSSTTVFLYGYTF
CDR3 DNA: TGTGCCAGCAGCTCAACGACAGTTTTCCTCTATGGCTACACCTTC

clone size: once
J gene: TRBJ1-1
V gene: TRBV20-1
D gene: -
CDR3 protein: CSARARGVHTEAFF
CDR3 DNA: TGCAGTGCTAGAGCCCGAGGGGTTCACACTGAAGCTTTCTTT

clone size: -
J gene: TRBJ2-3
V gene: TRBV4-1
D gene: TRBD1
CDR3 protein: CASSQRAALGQGRADTQYF
CDR3 DNA: TGCGCCAGCAGCCAAAGGGCCGCTCTAGGACAGGGGAGGGCAGATACGCAGTATTTT

clone size: many
J gene: TRBJ2-1
V gene: TRBV27
D gene: TRBD2
CDR3 protein: CASSLSAGGYNEQFF
CDR3 DNA: TGTGCCAGCAGTTTATCGGCGGGAGGGTACAATGAGCAGTTCTTC

clone size: many
J gene: TRBJ2-1
V gene: TRBV3-1
D gene: -
CDR3 protein: CASSSGFDEQFF
CDR3 DNA: TGTGCCAGCAGCTCCGGCTTTGATGAGCAGTTCTTC

clone size: -
J gene: TRBJ2-1
V gene: TRBV5-4
D gene: TRBD1
CDR3 protein: CASSLGGQGIYNEQFF
CDR3 DNA: TGTGCCAGCAGCTTGGGGGGACAGGGGATCTACAATGAGCAGTTCTTC

clone size: -
J gene: TRBJ1-1
V gene: TRBV11-3
D gene: -
CDR3 protein: CASRGFRGNTEAFF
CDR3 DNA: TGTGCCAGCAGGGGTTTCCGGGGGAACACTGAAGCTTTCTTT

clone size: many
J gene: TRBJ1-2
V gene: TRBV24-1
D gene: -
CDR3 protein: CATSWREDYGYTF
CDR3 DNA: TGTGCCACCAGTTGGCGGGAGGACTATGGCTACACCTTC

clone size: -
J gene: TRBJ2-7
V gene: TRBV19
D gene: -
CDR3 protein: CASSMRIPSYEQYF
CDR3 DNA: TGTGCCAGTAGTATGCGGATCCCCTCCTACGAGCAGTACTTC

clone size: many
J gene: TRBJ2-1
V gene: TRBV11-2
D gene: TRBD2
CDR3 protein: CASSFRTSGTPLGPGEQFF
CDR3 DNA: TGTGCCAGCAGCTTCAGGACTAGCGGGACCCCCTTAGGGCCTGGTGAGCAGTTCTTC

clone size: -
J gene: TRBJ2-5
V gene: TRBV11-3
D gene: -
CDR3 protein: CASSPWESQETQYF
CDR3 DNA: TGTGCCAGCAGCCCTTGGGAGAGCCAAGAGACCCAGTACTTC

clone size: many
J gene: TRBJ2-1
V gene: TRBV2
D gene: TRBD2
CDR3 protein: CASTLTSGGASEQFF
CDR3 DNA: TGTGCCAGCACCTTGACTAGCGGGGGGGCCAGTGAGCAGTTCTTC

clone size: many
J gene: TRBJ2-5
V gene: TRBV15
D gene: TRBD1
CDR3 protein: CATSEYRGRGETQYF
CDR3 DNA: TGTGCCACCAGCGAATACAGGGGGAGAGGGGAGACCCAGTACTTC